These 26 T cell receptor beta chains were all obtained from the same sample, sequenced in a study of shared clonotypes between healthy human individuals. Assay: immunoSEQ multiplex PCR; the TCRdb copy retains only in-frame clones and omits some. The table shows roughly 490,000 clones, with about 79% occurring only once. Sequences were obtained from PBMCs. Receptors were obtained from a woman between 40 and 55 years old in good health. Some clones in this sample may be carry-over from other donors' samples.

Comments on this clone: With a much larger clone just one base away, this may be a read error. The V and J genes are TRBV27 and TRBJ2-5; D ambiguous. Germline CDR1 MNHEY, CDR2 SMNVEV (reference sequence). This CDR3 region has 12 residues. Here the CDR3 DNA reads TGTGCCGGCAGTTTTCTGGGGGAGACCCAGTACTTC. Encoded protein: CAGSFLGETQYF.

The CDR3 reads CASSLPGARVGELFF. For the CDR3, the DNA is TGTGCCAGCAGCTTACCGGGGGCGCGTGTGGGGGAGCTGTTTTTT. The rearrangement links TRBV11-3 to TRBJ2-2; D is tentatively TRBD1 or TRBD2 (6 bases each). Per the germline V gene, CDR1 is SGHNT and CDR2 is YENEEA. Trimming pared 2 bases from V and 8 bases from J, leaving 15 bases between. The CDR3 is 15 amino acids.

The V and J genes are TRBV6-1 and TRBJ2-1; TRBD2 aligns across 9 bases. J lost 4 bases, V lost 3 bases, and 7 bases had no gene match. This CDR3 region has 16 residues. Germline lookup yields CDR1 MNHNS and CDR2 SASEGT. CDR3 DNA sequence: TGTGCCAGCAGTGAGGGGGCGGGAGGGTGGTACAATGAGCAGTTCTTC. It is translated as CASSEGAGGWYNEQFF.

The rearrangement uses TRBV19 and TRBJ2-1, with TRBD2 matching over 7 bases. Germline V gene sequence: CDR1 LNHDA, CDR2 SQIVND (reference sequence). CDR3 length equals 14 residues. J lost 10 bases, V lost 6 bases, and 12 bases had no gene match. The CDR3 nucleotides are TGTGCCAGTAGCAACCCGGGACTACGTAACGAGCAGTTCTTC. Translating gives CASSNPGLRNEQFF.

The chain couples TRBV11-1 to TRBJ1-2; D gene ambiguous. The CDR3 is made up of 13 amino acids. Trimming removed 3 bases at V and 7 bases at J, with 12 bases between. Germline-derived CDR1 and CDR2 are SGHAT and FQDESV (reference sequence). The CDR3 DNA is TGTGCCAGCAGCTTGGCGGTCGACGGTGGCTACACCTTC. It translates to CASSLAVDGGYTF.

J is TRBJ1-1 and V is TRBV2; 7 bases match TRBD1. V gave up 4 bases and J gave up 4 bases; unmatched junction bases: 6. The CDR3 extends over 14 amino acids. Germline V gene data show CDR1 as SNHLY and CDR2 as FYNNEI. CDR3 sequence: CASSGTGESTEAFF. As DNA, the CDR3 is TGTGCCAGCAGTGGAACAGGGGAAAGCACTGAAGCTTTCTTT.

This chain uses TRBV5-1 with TRBJ2-1; 13 nucleotides align to TRBD2. The junction had 9 bases not matched to a gene; V was cut back by 3 bases and J by 9 bases. Germline V gives CDR1 SGHRS, CDR2 YFSETQ. The CDR3 is 16 residues long. The CDR3 here is CASSSSGLAGRREQFF. In nucleotides, the CDR3 is TGCGCCAGCAGCTCGTCGGGACTAGCGGGAAGGCGTGAGCAGTTCTTC.

Concerning this clone itself: A read error may be the cause here, since a much bigger clone is one base away. The rearrangement uses TRBV10-3 and TRBJ2-4; D might be TRBD2 (5 bases). Germline-derived CDR1 and CDR2 are ENHRY and SYGVKD. This CDR3 is built from 17 residues. CDR3 DNA sequence: TGTGCCATCAGCCCAACATCGGGGAGTGGGTCCAAAGACATTCAGTACTTC. It translates to CAISPTSGSGSKDIQYF.

The rearrangement joins TRBV5-1 to TRBJ2-7; TRBD1 agrees at 8 bases. This CDR3 region has 14 residues. In germline, CDR1 is SGHRS, CDR2 YFSETQ. J was trimmed by 6 bases and V by 3 bases; bases with no gene match: 8. As DNA, the CDR3 is TGCGCCAGCAGCTCGTGGACAGGGCACGGCGAGCAGTACTTC. Translated, it gives CASSSWTGHGEQYF.

This rearrangement joins TRBV5-4 to TRBJ1-1; tentative D call: TRBD1 (5 bases). The germline CDR1 and CDR2 sequences are SGHNT and YYREEE (reference sequence). Trimming took 2 bases from V and 0 from J, leaving 11 bases between them. This CDR3 is 15 amino acids long. CDR3 nucleotide sequence: TGTGCCAGCAGCTTCGGGGGTAGGATGAACACTGAAGCTTTCTTT. It is translated as CASSFGGRMNTEAFF.

This chain uses TRBV6-1 with TRBJ1-1; D is undetermined. V was trimmed by 7 bases and J by 4 bases, leaving 13 bases between them. This CDR3 is built from 13 residues. Germline V gene data show CDR1 as MNHNS and CDR2 as SASEGT. The CDR3 sequence: CASMAVGGTEAFF. The CDR3 DNA sequence: TGTGCCAGCATGGCGGTCGGCGGCACTGAAGCTTTCTTT.

CDR3 in DNA: TGCGCCAGCAGCCAAGGAATTTTCTCCTACGAGCAGTACTTC. Its translation: CASSQGIFSYEQYF. The rearrangement joins TRBV4-1 to TRBJ2-5; D unclear. The assigned J gene may be wrong: the sequence end matches TRBJ2-7 better. This CDR3 has 14 amino acids. Germline V gene data show CDR1 as MGHRA and CDR2 as YSYEKL.

This chain links TRBV18 with TRBJ2-7; 8 bases align to TRBD1. The J segment lost 5 bases and the V segment lost 2 bases, leaving 8 bases of the junction unmatched. The CDR3 is 15 amino acids. CDR1 and CDR2 (germline): KGHSH, LQKENI. The CDR3 is CASSPRQGALDEQYF. The CDR3 nucleotides read TGTGCCAGCTCACCAAGGCAGGGGGCTCTGGACGAGCAGTACTTC.

This chain links TRBV7-6 with TRBJ2-2; D ambiguous. CDR1 and CDR2 (germline): SGHVS, FNYEAQ. The CDR3 is 13 residues long. The V end lost 5 bases, the J end lost 5 bases, and 9 bases lay between the germline ends. The CDR3 is CASSISPTGELFF. The CDR3 region has the DNA TGTGCCAGCAGCATCTCCCCAACCGGGGAGCTGTTTTTT.

The V call is TRBV6-5, the J call TRBJ2-1, with D possibly matching TRBD1 (6 bases). The CDR3 has 15 residues. Trimming left V 6 bases short and J 4 bases short, with 16 bases between. CDR1 and CDR2 from the germline V gene are MNHEY and SVGAGI. DNA of the CDR3: TGTGCCAGCAGGCCGCCGGGACACCTATACAATGAGCAGTTCTTC. Protein: CASRPPGHLYNEQFF.

V is TRBV5-1 and J is TRBJ2-7, with 9 positions matching TRBD2. V gave up 0 bases and J gave up 4 bases; unmatched junction bases: 11. The CDR3 length is 17 residues. Germline CDR1 and CDR2: SGHRS and YFSETQ. The CDR3 here is CASSLGPEAGGMYEQYF. Here the CDR3 DNA reads TGCGCCAGCAGCTTGGGTCCAGAAGCGGGAGGTATGTACGAGCAGTACTTC.

This clone was recorded at least ten times. Distinct nucleotide sequences in the sample also encode this CDR3. CDR3 loop: CASSLAGGSNNQPQHF. The CDR3 nucleotides read TGTGCCAGCAGCTTGGCCGGAGGGAGCAACAATCAGCCCCAGCATTTT. This chain connects TRBV5-8 to TRBJ1-5, with no clear D. Germline V CDR1 and CDR2: SGHTS, YDEGEE. The length of the CDR3 is 16 residues. The ends were cut back, 0 bases at V and 3 bases at J, with 13 bases in the middle.

J is TRBJ2-3 and V is TRBV27; D ambiguous. CDR1 and CDR2 from the germline V gene are MNHEY and SMNVEV (reference sequence). V lost 6 bases and J lost 5, with 18 bases in between. This CDR3 region has 15 residues. CDR3 residues: CASSPQLRPGDTQYF. Written as DNA, the CDR3 is TGTGCCAGCAGCCCCCAGTTGAGGCCCGGAGATACGCAGTATTTT.

The J gene is TRBJ1-1, the V gene TRBV27, with D unresolved. The CDR3 is made up of 13 amino acids. The V end was cut by 2 bases, the J end by 11 bases, with 15 bases between. CDR1 MNHEY and CDR2 SMNVEV come from the germline V gene (reference sequence). The CDR3 protein is CASSLVGVGRAFF. The CDR3 DNA follows: TGTGCCAGCAGTTTAGTCGGGGTGGGTCGTGCTTTCTTT.

Note on this clone: Other DNA sequences of this sample code for an identical CDR3. The chain employs TRBV5-4 and TRBJ2-1; D gene uncertain. Trimming shortened V by 4 bases and J by 0 bases, and 11 bases separated the two germline ends. This CDR3 contains 15 residues. Germline V gene data show CDR1 as SGHNT and CDR2 as YYREEE (reference sequence). CDR3 loop: CASSPTGDSYNEQFF. In nucleotides, the CDR3 is TGTGCCAGCAGCCCGACTGGGGACTCCTACAATGAGCAGTTCTTC.

V and J are TRBV5-1 and TRBJ2-7; D perhaps matches TRBD2 (6 bases). CDR1 and CDR2 from the germline V gene are SGHRS and YFSETQ. CDR3 length: 14 residues. V lost 5 bases and J lost 2, with 14 bases in between. The CDR3 DNA is TGCGCCAGCAGGAGGGACTTTAATACCTACGAGCAGTACTTC. Its translation: CASRRDFNTYEQYF.

Remarks on this clone: Other DNA sequences in this specimen translate into the identical CDR3. This chain uses TRBV4-2 with TRBJ1-2; 9 nucleotides match TRBD1. The V segment lost 0 bases and the J segment 4 bases; nucleotides outside the gene matches: 0. Germline CDR1 LGHNA, CDR2 YNFKEQ. This CDR3 is built from 14 residues. The CDR3 reads CASSQEDRGYGYTF. In nucleotides, the CDR3 is TGTGCCAGCAGCCAAGAGGACAGGGGCTATGGCTACACCTTC.

J is TRBJ2-3 and V is TRBV5-1; 8 positions match TRBD1. The CDR3 is 13 amino acids. V lost 5 bases to trimming and J lost 5 bases; unmatched junction nucleotides: 4. Germline-derived CDR1 and CDR2 are SGHRS and YFSETQ. CDR3 in amino acids: CASSGQGQDTQYF. The CDR3 DNA reads TGCGCCAGCAGTGGACAGGGTCAAGATACGCAGTATTTT.

The chain joins TRBV28 to TRBJ1-4; D not certain. The CDR3 runs to 16 residues. Trimming took off 5 bases at V and 8 bases at J, with 21 bases between the two ends. Germline loops: CDR1 MDHEN, CDR2 SYDVKM. The CDR3 DNA sequence: TGTGCCAGCAGTCTAATTTCCGGGAGCGCGGGGGAAAAACTGTTTTTT. Residues: CASSLISGSAGEKLFF. The full variable domain, rest sourced from reference TRBV28 and TRBJ1-4, is DVKVTQSSRYLVKRTGEKVFLECVQDMDHENMFWYRQDPGLGLRLIYFSYDVKMKEKGDIPEGYSVSREKKERFSLILESASTNQTSMYLCASSLISGSAGEKLFFGSGTQLSVL.

In its sample, this clone was seen a few times. Possible read error: a much larger clone is one base away. Distinct nucleotide sequences in the sample also encode this CDR3. The V and J genes are TRBV29-1 and TRBJ1-2, with unresolved D. The CDR3 is 13 residues long. Germline CDR1 is SQVTM and CDR2 is ANQGSEA. V gave up 7 bases and J gave up 1 base, with 13 bases separating them. The CDR3 DNA is TGCAGCGCCGGTACAGATTTTAACTATGGCTACACCTTC. It yields the protein CSAGTDFNYGYTF.

The J gene is TRBJ2-1, the V gene TRBV5-4; D uncertain. Germline V gives CDR1 SGHNT, CDR2 YYREEE (reference sequence). This CDR3 has 13 residues. V shed 0 bases and J shed 6 bases, with 7 bases lying between them. In DNA form, the CDR3 reads TGTGCCAGCAGCTTGGATGTGATCAATGAGCAGTTCTTC. This codes for CASSLDVINEQFF.